This T cell receptor (beta chain) was identified during a study of T cells after posttransplantation cyclophosphamide. The data were produced by immunoSEQ multiplex PCR, yet TCRdb's version contains in-frame clones alone and is incomplete. Among about 19,000 clones listed, roughly 70% were seen once. The germline CDR1 and CDR2 sequences are MNHEY and SMNVEV (reference sequence). Trimming pared 6 bases from V and 6 bases from J, leaving 19 bases between. CDR3 size: 15 residues. Treatment was busulfan-fludarabine conditioning, a marrow graft, and cyclophosphamide on days +3 and +4. V gene TRBV27 combines with J gene TRBJ2-3; D may be TRBD2 (6 bases). Sequences were derived from PBMCs, sampled after an allogeneic stem cell transplant with post-transplant cyclophosphamide. The source is a male patient younger than 45 who received an allogeneic stem cell transplant from a related donor, was CMV-positive, and had acute GVHD only. Some T cells may have come from the graft donor. CDR3 nucleotides: TGTGCCAGCAGCCCACCGACGGGGGAGAGGGATACGCAGTATTTT. It is translated as CASSPPTGERDTQYF.